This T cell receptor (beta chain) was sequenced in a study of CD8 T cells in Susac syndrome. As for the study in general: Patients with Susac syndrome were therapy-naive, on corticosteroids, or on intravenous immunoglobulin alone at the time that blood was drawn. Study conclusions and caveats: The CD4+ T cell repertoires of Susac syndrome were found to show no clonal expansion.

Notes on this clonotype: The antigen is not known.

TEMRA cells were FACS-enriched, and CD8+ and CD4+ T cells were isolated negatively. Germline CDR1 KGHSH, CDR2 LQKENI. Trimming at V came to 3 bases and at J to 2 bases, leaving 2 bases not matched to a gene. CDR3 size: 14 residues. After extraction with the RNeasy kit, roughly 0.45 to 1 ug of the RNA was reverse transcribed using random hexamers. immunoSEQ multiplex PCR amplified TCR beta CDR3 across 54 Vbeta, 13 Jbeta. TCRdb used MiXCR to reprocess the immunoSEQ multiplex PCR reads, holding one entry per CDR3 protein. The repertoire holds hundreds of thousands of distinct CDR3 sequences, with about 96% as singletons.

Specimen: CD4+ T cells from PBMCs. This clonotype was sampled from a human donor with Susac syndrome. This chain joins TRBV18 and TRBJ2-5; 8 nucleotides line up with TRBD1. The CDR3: CASSPWTGQETQYF. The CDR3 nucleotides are TGTGCCAGCTCACCGTGGACAGGGCAAGAGACCCAGTACTTC.